This entry lists 30 T cell receptor beta chains sequenced from one sample in a study of human T cells and chemical hapten exposure. Time point noted: patch test 1, 2 weeks after DPC sensitization. Treatment in this sample: therapeutic diphenylcyclopropenone sensitization with weekly scalp DPC. Each CDR3 protein is one row after TCRdb ran MiXCR on the RACE reads. This sample has roughly 160,000 distinct CDR3 sequences; 13% to 15% occur once, and the top ten carry approximately 1.5%. Here the sequenced sample was whole blood, taken in connection with sensitization to the hapten diphenylcyclopropenone (DPC). The receptors stem from a woman in her 30s with alopecia areata. Some clones in this sample may be carry-over from other donors' samples.

The genes are TRBV6-6 and TRBJ1-1; possibly TRBD1 for D (5 bases). Trimming cost V 6 bases and J 2 bases, with 13 bases left between them. Germline CDR1 is MNHNY and CDR2 is SVGAGI (reference sequence). CDR3 length: 14 amino acids. The CDR3 loop is CASRRQRDNTEAFF. In DNA form, the CDR3 reads TGTGCCAGCAGGAGACAGCGCGATAACACTGAAGCTTTCTTT.

This chain connects TRBV28 to TRBJ2-7; unclear D gene. Trimming pared 7 bases from V and 10 bases from J, leaving 14 bases between. Germline V gene lookup returns CDR1 MDHEN and CDR2 SYDVKM. The CDR3 totals 11 residues. The CDR3 here is CASTRKQIQYF. The CDR3 coding sequence is TGTGCCAGCACCCGGAAGCAGATTCAGTACTTC.

The sample holds many counts of this clonotype. This chain links TRBV12-3 or TRBV12-4 with TRBJ1-1, with D possibly TRBD1 on 5 matching bases. The V and J ends lost 1 base and 0 bases respectively, with 9 bases between them. This CDR3 has 15 amino acids. The CDR3 loop is CASSLGQLMNTEAFF. CDR3 DNA sequence: TGTGCCAGCAGTTTAGGACAGCTCATGAACACTGAAGCTTTCTTT.

The chain uses TRBV5-1 and TRBJ2-7; TRBD2 is a possible D gene (5 bases). Germline V gene sequence: CDR1 SGHRS, CDR2 YFSETQ. Trimming shortened V by 4 bases and J by 6 bases, and 17 bases separated the two germline ends. CDR3 length equals 14 residues. In DNA form, the CDR3 reads TGCGCCAGCAGCGGTCGGGGAGAAGGAGGCGAGCAGTACTTC. The encoded protein is CASSGRGEGGEQYF.

The chain carries TRBV9 and TRBJ1-1; 9 bases agree with TRBD1. V shed 3 bases, J shed 4 bases, and the junction held 4 bases outside the gene matches. The germline gives CDR1 SGDLS, CDR2 YYNGEE. CDR3 length: 14 residues. CDR3 amino acids: CASSEQGAVTEAFF. In nucleotides, the CDR3 is TGTGCCAGCAGCGAACAGGGGGCCGTCACTGAAGCTTTCTTT.

The gene calls are TRBV6-1 and TRBJ2-1; TRBD1 might be the D (6 bases). The germline CDR1 and CDR2 sequences are MNHNS and SASEGT. V was cut by 3 bases and J by 0 bases, with 12 bases left in between. This CDR3 is built from 16 residues. CDR3 in DNA: TGTGCCAGCAGTGACGAGACAGGATCCTCCTACAATGAGCAGTTCTTC. This encodes CASSDETGSSYNEQFF.

This clonotype showed up many times. The chain carries TRBV6-5 and TRBJ1-6; possibly TRBD1 for D (6 bases). The ends were cut back, 5 bases at V and 6 bases at J, with 11 bases in the middle. This CDR3 region has 14 residues. Germline V CDR1 and CDR2: MNHEY, SVGAGI. CDR3 bases: TGTGCCAGCAGTACTTTCAGGGGTAATTCACCCCTCCACTTT. As protein: CASSTFRGNSPLHF.

This clonotype was counted ten times or more. The J gene is TRBJ1-5, the V gene TRBV20-1, with 9 positions matching TRBD1. The V segment lost 5 bases and the J segment 7 bases; nucleotides outside the gene matches: 12. Germline lookup yields CDR1 DFQATT and CDR2 SNEGSKA (reference sequence). The CDR3 length is 15 residues. The CDR3 loop reads CSAPSGQGFVQPQHF. For the CDR3, the DNA is TGCAGTGCTCCCTCGGGACAGGGATTTGTCCAGCCCCAGCATTTT.

This rearrangement joins TRBV7-9 to TRBJ2-1; 10 nucleotides align to TRBD2. V dropped 2 bases and J dropped 15; count of bases not matched to a gene: 4. CDR3 length equals 12 residues. In germline, CDR1 is SEHNR, CDR2 FQNEAQ (reference sequence). As DNA, the CDR3 is TGTGCCAGCAGCTTATTGGGACTAGCGTCGTTCTTC. The encoded protein is CASSLLGLASFF.

At least ten counts were recorded for this clonotype. The chain employs TRBV7-2 and TRBJ1-2; 9 bases agree with TRBD1. After removal of 5 bases from V and 5 bases from J, the junction contained 12 bases not matched to a gene. Germline loops: CDR1 SGHTA, CDR2 FQGNSA. This CDR3 has 16 amino acids. The CDR3 is CASSVIQGAFEYGYTF. The CDR3 nucleotides are TGTGCCAGCAGCGTAATACAGGGGGCATTCGAATATGGCTACACCTTC.

On this clonotype itself: It may be a read error: a sequence one base away is much more abundant. This chain uses TRBV28 with TRBJ2-2; unclear D gene. The CDR3 totals 12 residues. Between the trimmed V and J ends, which lost 2 bases and 6 bases, there was a span of 4 bases. The germline CDR1 and CDR2 sequences are MDHEN and SYDVKM. CDR3 region: CASSLNAGELFF. CDR3 sequence (DNA): TGTGCCAGCAGTTTAAACGCCGGGGAGCTGTTTTTT.

There are a few counts of this clonotype. V gene TRBV6-6 combines with J gene TRBJ2-5; 8 positions match TRBD1. The junction had 10 bases not matched to a gene; V was cut back by 6 bases and J by 4 bases. The CDR3 has 15 amino acids. CDR1 is MNHNY, CDR2 SVGAGI, per germline (reference sequence). For the CDR3, the DNA is TGTGCCAGCAGCCAAGGACCCGACAGGGGAGAGACCCAGTACTTC. Protein: CASSQGPDRGETQYF.

This clonotype was detected ten times or more. V is TRBV5-1 and J is TRBJ2-5; D tentatively fits TRBD1 or TRBD2 (5 bases each). The CDR3 spans 13 residues. The germline CDR1 and CDR2 sequences are SGHRS and YFSETQ. V shed 7 bases and J shed 1 base, with 11 bases lying between them. The DNA of the CDR3 is TGCGCCAGCGGGGGAAACACCCAAGAGACCCAGTACTTC. It translates to CASGGNTQETQYF.

The chain has TRBV6-4 and TRBJ2-3; TRBD2 agrees at 7 bases. Trimming at V came to 4 bases and at J to 0 bases, leaving 7 bases not matched to a gene. The CDR3 runs 16 residues. Germline CDR1 MRHNA, CDR2 SNTAGT. Here the CDR3 reads CASSVSEAGSTDTQYF. In DNA form, the CDR3 reads TGTGCCAGCAGTGTTAGCGAAGCGGGGAGCACAGATACGCAGTATTTT.

This clonotype was observed many times. This chain links TRBV6-5 with TRBJ1-4; 7 bases fit TRBD1. Trimming cost V 7 bases and J 7 bases; bases outside gene matches: 6. Germline V gives CDR1 MNHEY, CDR2 SVGAGI. This CDR3 is built from 13 residues. CDR3 loop: CASMTGSGEKLFF. The CDR3 DNA sequence: TGTGCCAGCATGACAGGGAGTGGTGAAAAACTGTTTTTT.

The chain recombines TRBV5-1 with TRBJ2-7, with D perhaps matching TRBD1 (6 bases). The V gene lost 3 bases and the J gene lost 5 bases, with 9 bases spanning the gap. This CDR3 spans 12 amino acids. Germline loops: CDR1 SGHRS, CDR2 YFSETQ. CDR3 residues: CASSSQGHEQYF. CDR3 coding DNA: TGCGCCAGCAGCTCACAGGGCCACGAGCAGTACTTC.

This clonotype has just a few counts. V is TRBV12-3 or TRBV12-4 and J is TRBJ2-2, with TRBD1 identical over 12 bases. The CDR3 extends over 15 amino acids. V shed 4 bases, J shed 4 bases, and the junction held 1 base outside the gene matches. As DNA, the CDR3 is TGTGCCAGCAGTTCGGGACAGGGGGCCACCGGGGAGCTGTTTTTT. Its protein is CASSSGQGATGELFF.

The rearrangement uses TRBV9 and TRBJ2-1, with D possibly TRBD2 on 5 matching bases. Germline V CDR1 and CDR2: SGDLS, YYNGEE. Trimming cost V 1 base and J 3 bases, with 14 bases left between them. The CDR3 covers 16 residues. The CDR3 spells CASSVSDSPYYNEQFF. The DNA of the CDR3 is TGTGCCAGCAGCGTATCGGACTCTCCATACTACAATGAGCAGTTCTTC.

This clonotype was detected ten times or more. This rearrangement joins TRBV20-1 to TRBJ1-2, with 7 bases fitting TRBD1. Trimming took 6 bases from V and 2 from J; bases not matched to a gene: 9. Looked up from germline, CDR1 is DFQATT and CDR2 is SNEGSKA (reference sequence). The CDR3 runs to 14 residues. The CDR3 region is CSARPGQLNYGYTF. The CDR3 bases are TGCAGTGCCCGACCGGGACAGTTGAACTATGGCTACACCTTC.

This chain uses TRBV14 with TRBJ2-6; 12 bases align to TRBD2. The ends lost 1 base at V and 5 bases at J; junction bases unmatched: 12. The CDR3 contains 20 residues. The germline gives CDR1 SGHDN, CDR2 FVKESK. The CDR3: CASSQGTSGTNTLWANVLTF. The CDR3 DNA follows: TGTGCCAGCAGCCAAGGGACTAGCGGGACCAATACTCTCTGGGCCAACGTCCTGACTTTC.

With regard to this clonotype: Given a much more abundant clone one base away, this may be a read error. The rearrangement uses TRBV2 and TRBJ1-1; TRBD1 aligns across 8 bases. CDR1 and CDR2 from the germline V gene are SNHLY and FYNNEI. CDR3 length: 13 residues. The CDR3: CVSRGQANTEAFF. The CDR3 nucleotides are TGTGTCAGCAGGGGACAGGCGAACACTGAAGCTTTCTTT.

This clonotype was counted ten times or more. The rearrangement joins TRBV6-4 to TRBJ2-6, with unresolved D. Trimming took off 5 bases at V and 3 bases at J, with 8 bases between the two ends. Germline lookup yields CDR1 MRHNA and CDR2 SNTAGT. This CDR3 region has 14 residues. The CDR3 coding sequence is TGTGCCAGCAGTCAGCTCGGTGGGGCCAACGTCCTGACTTTC. This encodes CASSQLGGANVLTF.

The rearrangement uses TRBV7-9 and TRBJ2-3, with D tentatively TRBD1 or TRBD2 (5 bases each). V shed 1 base and J shed 3 bases, with 23 bases lying between them. The CDR3 contains 19 residues. Germline CDR1 reads SEHNR; CDR2 reads FQNEAQ (reference sequence). The CDR3 DNA is TGTGCCAGCAGCTTAGGTTCCTTTGAGGGGAGTTCTAGGACAGATACGCAGTATTTT. Protein sequence: CASSLGSFEGSSRTDTQYF.

This clonotype appeared many times. V and J are TRBV18 and TRBJ2-2, with D uncertain. This CDR3 has 15 residues. CDR1 is KGHSH, CDR2 LQKENI, per germline. V was trimmed by 3 bases and J by 0 bases, leaving 8 bases between them. For the CDR3, the DNA is TGTGCCAGCTCACCTCAGAAATCGAACACCGGGGAGCTGTTTTTT. Encoded protein: CASSPQKSNTGELFF. Supplemented by reference TRBV18 and TRBJ2-2, the full variable domain reads NAGVMQNPRHLVRRRGQEARLRCSPMKGHSHVYWYRQLPEEGLKFMVYLQKENIIDESGMPKERFSAEFPKEGPSILRIQQVVRGDSAAYFCASSPQKSNTGELFFGEGSRLTVL.

This clonotype was counted a single time. The J gene is TRBJ1-2, the V gene TRBV9, with no clear D. Per germline, CDR1 SGDLS and CDR2 YYNGEE. Trimming left V 4 bases short and J 0 bases short, with 10 bases between. The CDR3 is 14 residues long. CDR3 DNA sequence: TGTGCCAGCAGCCCCACCGGGGCTAACTATGGCTACACCTTC. This translates into CASSPTGANYGYTF.

V usage is TRBV19 and J usage is TRBJ1-5; no clear D. With 0 bases removed from V and 2 bases from J, the gap between germline ends came to 11 bases. The CDR3 has 16 residues. Germline CDR1 is LNHDA and CDR2 is SQIVND (reference sequence). CDR3 loop: CASSIDRIPRNQPQHF. CDR3 in DNA: TGTGCCAGTAGTATAGACAGGATCCCTCGCAATCAGCCCCAGCATTTT.

DNA of the CDR3: TGCAGTGCTAGGGCAACTGGAGGGGGCTACTCCTACGAGCAGTACTTC. Translation gives CSARATGGGYSYEQYF. The gene calls are TRBV20-1 and TRBJ2-7, with D possibly matching TRBD1 (7 bases). The CDR3 has 16 residues. Germline CDR1 DFQATT, CDR2 SNEGSKA (reference sequence). V was cut by 3 bases and J by 0 bases, with 18 bases left in between.

The chain employs TRBV14 and TRBJ2-7, with D unclear. Trimming left V 0 bases short and J 7 bases short, with 7 bases between. Germline V gene sequence: CDR1 SGHDN, CDR2 FVKESK. The CDR3 is 12 residues long. The DNA of the CDR3 is TGTGCCAGCAGCCAAGATCATGGGGAGCAGTACTTC. Its protein product is CASSQDHGEQYF.

The J gene is TRBJ1-1, the V gene TRBV29-1, with D possibly being TRBD1 (6 bases). This CDR3 is built from 14 residues. V was clipped by 2 bases and J by 3 bases, with 13 bases between them. Germline CDR1 and CDR2: SQVTM and ANQGSEA. CDR3 nucleotides: TGCAGCGTTGAAAAAGGGGGGGCAGACACTGAAGCTTTCTTT. This translates into CSVEKGGADTEAFF.

With regard to this clonotype: A clone one base away is much larger, so this may be a read error. No conserved phenylalanine or tryptophan is present at the end of the CDR3, so a read error is the likely explanation. The chain uses TRBV28 and TRBJ2-7, with D perhaps assigned TRBD1 or TRBD2 (6 bases each). Trimming removed 6 bases from V and 3 bases from J, with 21 bases in between. Germline V gene data show CDR1 as MDHEN and CDR2 as SYDVKM. The CDR3 runs to 16 residues. The CDR3 nucleotides are TGTGCCAGCAGCCCTACAGGGCAGCGGGCCTACTACGAGCAGTACTCC. Protein sequence: CASSPTGQRAYYEQYS.